The source of this T cell receptor beta chain is a study of T cell repertoires in cytomegalovirus infection. CDR1 and CDR2 (germline): SQVTM, ANQGSEA. The CDR3 sequence is 15 residues long. With 1 base clipped from V and 4 bases from J, the junction kept 3 bases outside the gene matches. Ten or more counts support this clonotype. The antigen is unknown. TCRdb used MiXCR to reprocess the reads, holding one entry per CDR3 protein. The sample yields 250,000 to 300,000 distinct CDR3 sequences, roughly a fifth seen once. The chain is built from TRBV29-1 and TRBJ2-1; 11 positions match TRBD2. The clonotype originates from a human donor in good health (CMV status not recorded). Some clones in this sample may be carry-over from other donors' samples. The sample here was cultured PBMCs, taken from culture after CMV antigen stimulation. In nucleotides, the CDR3 is TGCAGCGTTGAAGGGAGACTAGCGGGATACAATGAGCAGTTCTTC. Its translation: CSVEGRLAGYNEQFF.